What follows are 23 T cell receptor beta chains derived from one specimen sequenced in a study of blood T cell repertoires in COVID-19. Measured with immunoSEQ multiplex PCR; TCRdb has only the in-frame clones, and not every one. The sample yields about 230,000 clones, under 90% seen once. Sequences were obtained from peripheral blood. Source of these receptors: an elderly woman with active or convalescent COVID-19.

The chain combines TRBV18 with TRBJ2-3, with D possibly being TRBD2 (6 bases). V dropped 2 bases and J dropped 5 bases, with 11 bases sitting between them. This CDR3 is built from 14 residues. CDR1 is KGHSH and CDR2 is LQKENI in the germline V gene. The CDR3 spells CASSPSGSGDTQYF. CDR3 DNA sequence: TGTGCCAGCTCACCAAGCGGGTCGGGAGATACGCAGTATTTT.

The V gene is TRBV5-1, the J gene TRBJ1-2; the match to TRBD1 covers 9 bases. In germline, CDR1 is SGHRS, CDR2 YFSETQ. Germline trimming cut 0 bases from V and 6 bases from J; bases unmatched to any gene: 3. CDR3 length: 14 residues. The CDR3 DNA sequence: TGCGCCAGCAGCTTGGGTGGACAGGGGAATGGCTACACCTTC. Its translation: CASSLGGQGNGYTF.

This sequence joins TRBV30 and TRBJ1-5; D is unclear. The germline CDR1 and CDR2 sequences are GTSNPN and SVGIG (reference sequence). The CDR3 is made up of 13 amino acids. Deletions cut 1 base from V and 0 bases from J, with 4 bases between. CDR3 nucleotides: TGTGCCTGGAGTGACGGTAGCAATCAGCCCCAGCATTTT. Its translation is CAWSDGSNQPQHF.

The CDR3 here is CAWSDGGAEQYF. The CDR3 DNA is TGTGCCTGGAGTGACGGGGGGGCCGAGCAGTACTTC. This chain links TRBV30 with TRBJ2-7; 8 bases fit TRBD2. J lost 6 bases, V lost 1 base, and 2 bases had no gene match. CDR3 length equals 12 residues. CDR1 and CDR2 (germline): GTSNPN, SVGIG (reference sequence).

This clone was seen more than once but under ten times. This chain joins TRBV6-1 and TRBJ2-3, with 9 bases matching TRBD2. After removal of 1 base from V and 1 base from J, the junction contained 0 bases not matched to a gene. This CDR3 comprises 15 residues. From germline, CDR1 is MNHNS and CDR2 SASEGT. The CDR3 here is CASSEGLAGTDTQYF. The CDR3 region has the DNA TGTGCCAGCAGTGAAGGACTAGCGGGCACAGATACGCAGTATTTT.

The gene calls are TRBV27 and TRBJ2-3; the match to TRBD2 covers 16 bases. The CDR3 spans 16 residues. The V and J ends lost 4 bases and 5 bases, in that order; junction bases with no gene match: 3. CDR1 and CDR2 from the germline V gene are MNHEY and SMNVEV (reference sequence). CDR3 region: CASSSGTSGRVDTQYF. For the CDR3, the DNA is TGTGCCAGCAGTTCCGGGACTAGCGGGAGGGTAGATACGCAGTATTTT.

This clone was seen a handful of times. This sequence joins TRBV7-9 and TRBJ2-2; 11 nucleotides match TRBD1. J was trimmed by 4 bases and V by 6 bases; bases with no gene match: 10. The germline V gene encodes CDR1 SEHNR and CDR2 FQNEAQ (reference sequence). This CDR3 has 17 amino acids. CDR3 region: CASSPWSGTGGTGELFF. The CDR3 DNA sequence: TGTGCCAGCAGTCCGTGGTCAGGGACAGGGGGCACCGGGGAGCTGTTTTTT.

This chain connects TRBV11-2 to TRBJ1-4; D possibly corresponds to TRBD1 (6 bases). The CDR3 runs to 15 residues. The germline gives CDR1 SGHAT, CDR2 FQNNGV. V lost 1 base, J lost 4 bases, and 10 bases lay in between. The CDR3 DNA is TGTGCCAGCAGCTTAGTAGGGGGGGGTAATGAAAAACTGTTTTTT. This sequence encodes CASSLVGGGNEKLFF.

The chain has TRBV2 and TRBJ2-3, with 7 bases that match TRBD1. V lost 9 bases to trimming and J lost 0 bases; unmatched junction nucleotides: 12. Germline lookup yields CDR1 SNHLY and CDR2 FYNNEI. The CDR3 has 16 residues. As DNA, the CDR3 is TGTGCCAGAAACAGGGGAACCGGAACTAGCACAGATACGCAGTATTTT. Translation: CARNRGTGTSTDTQYF.

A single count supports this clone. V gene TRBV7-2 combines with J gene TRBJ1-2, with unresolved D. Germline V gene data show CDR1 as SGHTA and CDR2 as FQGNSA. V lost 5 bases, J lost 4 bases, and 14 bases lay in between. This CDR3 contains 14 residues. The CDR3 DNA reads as TGTGCCAGCAGCCCTGGCGAGGCGGGCTATGGCTACACCTTC. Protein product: CASSPGEAGYGYTF.

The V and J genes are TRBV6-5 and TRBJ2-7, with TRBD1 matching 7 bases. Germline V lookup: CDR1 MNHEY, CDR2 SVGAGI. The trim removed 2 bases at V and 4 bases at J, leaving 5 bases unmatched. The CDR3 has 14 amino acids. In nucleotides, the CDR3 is TGTGCCAGCAGTTACGCACAGGGGAAGTACGAGCAGTACTTC. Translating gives CASSYAQGKYEQYF.

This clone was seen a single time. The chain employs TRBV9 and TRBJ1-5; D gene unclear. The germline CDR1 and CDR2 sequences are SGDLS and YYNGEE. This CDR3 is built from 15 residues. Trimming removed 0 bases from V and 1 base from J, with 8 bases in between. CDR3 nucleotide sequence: TGTGCCAGCAGCGTAGACGGGGTGAGCAATCAGCCCCAGCATTTT. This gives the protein CASSVDGVSNQPQHF.

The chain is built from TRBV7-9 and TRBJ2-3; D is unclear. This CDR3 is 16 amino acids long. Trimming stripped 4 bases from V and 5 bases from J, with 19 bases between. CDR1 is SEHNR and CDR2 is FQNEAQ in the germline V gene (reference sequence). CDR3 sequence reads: CASSSLVVTTGDTQYF. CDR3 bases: TGTGCCAGCAGCTCCCTAGTGGTAACTACGGGAGATACGCAGTATTTT.

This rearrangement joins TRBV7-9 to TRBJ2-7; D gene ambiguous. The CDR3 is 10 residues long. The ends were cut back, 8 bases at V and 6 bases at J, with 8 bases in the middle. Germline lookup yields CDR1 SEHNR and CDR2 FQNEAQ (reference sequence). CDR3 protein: CASESSEQYF. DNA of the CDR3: TGTGCCAGCGAGTCTAGCGAGCAGTACTTC.

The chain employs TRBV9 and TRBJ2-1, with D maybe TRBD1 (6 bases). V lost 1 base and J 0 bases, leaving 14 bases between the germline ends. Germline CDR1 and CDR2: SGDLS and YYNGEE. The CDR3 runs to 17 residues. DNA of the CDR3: TGTGCCAGCAGCGTAACACAGGGCCCTGGCTCCTACAATGAGCAGTTCTTC. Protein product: CASSVTQGPGSYNEQFF.

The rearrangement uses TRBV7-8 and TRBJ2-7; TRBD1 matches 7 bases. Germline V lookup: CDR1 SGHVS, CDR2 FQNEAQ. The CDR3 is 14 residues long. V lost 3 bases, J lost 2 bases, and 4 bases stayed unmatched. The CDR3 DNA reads TGTGCCAGCAGCTTTTCGGGACAGACCTACGAGCAGTACTTC. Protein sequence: CASSFSGQTYEQYF.

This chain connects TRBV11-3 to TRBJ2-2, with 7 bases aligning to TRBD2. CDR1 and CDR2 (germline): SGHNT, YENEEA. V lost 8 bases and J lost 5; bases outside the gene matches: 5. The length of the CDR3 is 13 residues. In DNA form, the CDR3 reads TGTGCCAGCCGGGGAGGGCGAACCGGGGAGCTGTTTTTT. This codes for CASRGGRTGELFF.

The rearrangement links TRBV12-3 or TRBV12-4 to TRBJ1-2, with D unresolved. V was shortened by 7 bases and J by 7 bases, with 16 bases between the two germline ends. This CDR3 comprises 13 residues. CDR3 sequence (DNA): TGTGCCAGCACCGCTAGACCACCGTCTGGCTACACCTTC. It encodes CASTARPPSGYTF.

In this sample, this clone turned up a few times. CDR3 in DNA: TGTGCCAGCAGCGTCGGCAGGGTAAAAACCGGGGAGCTGTTTTTT. Its translation: CASSVGRVKTGELFF. V is TRBV9 and J is TRBJ2-2; D is possibly TRBD1 (5 bases). Trimming took off 2 bases at V and 5 bases at J, with 13 bases between the two ends. From germline, CDR1 is SGDLS and CDR2 YYNGEE. The CDR3 length is 15 residues.

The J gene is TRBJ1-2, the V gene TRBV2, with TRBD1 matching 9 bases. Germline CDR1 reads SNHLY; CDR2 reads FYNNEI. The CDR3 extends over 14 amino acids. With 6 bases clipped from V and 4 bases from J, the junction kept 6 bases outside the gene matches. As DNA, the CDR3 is TGTGCCAGCAGCCCGGGACAGGGAATCTATGGCTACACCTTC. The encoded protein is CASSPGQGIYGYTF. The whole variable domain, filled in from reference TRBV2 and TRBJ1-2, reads EPEVTQTPSHQVTQMGQEVILRCVPISNHLYFYWYRQILGQKVEFLVSFYNNEISEKSEIFDDQFSVERPDGSNFTLKIRSTKLEDSAMYFCASSPGQGIYGYTFGSGTRLTVV.

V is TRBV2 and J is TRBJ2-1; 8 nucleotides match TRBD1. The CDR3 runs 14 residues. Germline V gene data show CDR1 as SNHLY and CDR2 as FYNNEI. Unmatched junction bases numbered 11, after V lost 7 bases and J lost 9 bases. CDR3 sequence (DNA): TGTGCCAGCACCCCCGAGACAGGGGACAGTGAGCAGTTCTTC. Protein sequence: CASTPETGDSEQFF.

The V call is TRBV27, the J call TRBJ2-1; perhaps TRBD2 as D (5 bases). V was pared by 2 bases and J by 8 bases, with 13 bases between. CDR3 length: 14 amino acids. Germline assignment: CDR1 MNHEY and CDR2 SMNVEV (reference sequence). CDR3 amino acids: CASSLTPSWDEQFF. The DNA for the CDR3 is TGTGCCAGCAGTTTAACCCCTAGCTGGGATGAGCAGTTCTTC.

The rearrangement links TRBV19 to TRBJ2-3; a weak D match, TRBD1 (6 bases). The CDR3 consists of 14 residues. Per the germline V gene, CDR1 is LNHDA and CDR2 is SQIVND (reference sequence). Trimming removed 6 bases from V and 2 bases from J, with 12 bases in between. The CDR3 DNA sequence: TGTGCCAGTAGGACAGGTCCCGCCACAGATACGCAGTATTTT. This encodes CASRTGPATDTQYF.